This T cell receptor beta chain is drawn from a study of shared clonotypes between healthy human individuals (dated by TCRdb to the early 2020s). A note on the overall study: The cohort comprised two women and a few men aged 18 to 49 years. For each donor, three plates each were used for CD4 naive and CD4 memory, two plates were used for CD8 naive, and one plate was used for CD8 memory. To estimate repertoire size and how much clonotype sharing occurs between individuals, the study deeply sequenced the blood TCR repertoires of about five healthy adults. Libraries were prepared and TCR repertoires were sequenced by different laboratories using diverse techniques, in order to increase sequencing depth and limit assay-specific biases. Leukapheresis yielded between about 0.94 and 8.9 billion PBMCs per donor.

As regards this clone: Its antigen remains undetermined. No clone much larger than this one lies a single base away; base qualities are absent.

CD8 naive samples were CD45RO-negative cells positively selected for CCR7, giving a CD45RA+CCR7+ population that excluded TemRA cells. The donors were healthy, HIV-negative adults who had no recently reported acute infections or vaccinations. Every donor was a Caucasian adult residing in Nashville, Tennessee, USA. After blood collection by leukapheresis, PBMCs were isolated using Ficoll-Histopaque density gradient centrifugation and then cryopreserved in the vapor phase of liquid nitrogen. Analytical flow cytometry was used to check the purity and quantity of each magnetically sorted T cell population. Genomic DNA was isolated from each sorted fraction and quantified by UV absorbance on a Nanodrop 2000c. Using the deep immunoSEQ assay, multiplex PCR amplified TCR CDR3 regions from genomic DNA. Extracted genomic DNA from each cell subset was distributed evenly across all wells of several immunoSEQ 96-well plates, and each plate was treated as a replicate. Each replicate PCR for sorted subsets received about 210 ng genomic DNA, equal to about 30,000 T cell genomes. Purified libraries were quantified with a Qubit 3.0 fluorometer, sized on a Bioanalyzer 2100, and re-quantified with the KAPA Library Quantification kit. A separate single-read 150-cycle Illumina NextSeq 550 flow cell was used to sequence each immunoSEQ 96-well plate. Per the original workflow: The immunoSEQ output contained only junctional sequences without quality scores, so filtering could not match that applied to full-length reads. To assign V/J genes and CDR3, sequences were annotated against IMGT germline references using PyIR, a Python wrapper for IgBLAST v1.9. Reads were removed for weak V/J assignments (E-value above 1e-6), missing CDR3, stop codons, out-of-frame junctions, or ambiguous translated residues. A V3J clonotype was defined by an identical inferred V gene, J gene, and CDR3 amino acid sequence. The percentage overlap between two repertoires was calculated by dividing the number of shared unique clonotypes by the size of the smaller repertoire. Richness of each repertoire was evaluated using RTK rarefaction, the Chao1 estimator, and Recon v2.1 estimates of unobserved clonotypes. Generation probabilities for all TCRbeta clonotypes obtained by the gDNA method from a handful of donors were computed using OLGA. TCRdb re-hosts the immuneACCESS table, in-frame sequences only. Its copies lack some clones; in the studies checked, an unresolved V gene accounts for under half of them, and the cause for the rest is not known. V, J and clone size derive from that table, while D and trimming were established from the DNA sequence. For this sample the table gives about 820,000 clones, of which over 90% were detected only once. About 25% of the sample is taken by the ten largest.

The junction shows trimming of 8 bases on V and 3 bases on J, plus 13 bases between the germline ends. From its cysteine to its phenylalanine, the CDR3 spans 14 amino acids. The only DNA kept is the CDR3, 42 bases in frame from the first base. The germline V gene (reference sequence) specifies LNHNV as CDR1 and YYDKDF as CDR2. General study outcomes and caveats: Naive subsets generally had larger estimated clonotype richness than memory subsets. Based on pairwise subsampling, the degree of clonotype sharing among donors was expected to be affected by sequencing depth. Rarefaction of sorted-subset datasets indicated incomplete sequencing despite the large sequencing depth. Clonotypes shared by all four sorted-subset donors showed higher generation probabilities than non-shared clonotypes. Across several donors, around 5% of naive CD4, 3% to 3.5% of naive CD8, about 2% of memory CD4, and 0.3% to 0.45% of memory CD8 clonotypes were shared. Only blood was sampled, and tissue TCR repertoires likely differ from those in blood. Because the study included a small number of donors, the genetic and exposure-history diversity represented was limited.

The sequence joins TRBV15 to TRBJ2-2; TRBD2 might be the D gene, on 5 matching bases. This clonotype was sampled from a man aged 25-45 years in good health. The sample taken for sequencing was naive CD8+ T cells sorted from blood. This specimen's cell subset or site label, per the study, means: CD45RA+CCR7+. The CDR3 region reads CATRTHTDTGELFF. DNA sequence: TGTGCCACCCGGACTCATACCGACACCGGGGAGCTGTTTTTT.